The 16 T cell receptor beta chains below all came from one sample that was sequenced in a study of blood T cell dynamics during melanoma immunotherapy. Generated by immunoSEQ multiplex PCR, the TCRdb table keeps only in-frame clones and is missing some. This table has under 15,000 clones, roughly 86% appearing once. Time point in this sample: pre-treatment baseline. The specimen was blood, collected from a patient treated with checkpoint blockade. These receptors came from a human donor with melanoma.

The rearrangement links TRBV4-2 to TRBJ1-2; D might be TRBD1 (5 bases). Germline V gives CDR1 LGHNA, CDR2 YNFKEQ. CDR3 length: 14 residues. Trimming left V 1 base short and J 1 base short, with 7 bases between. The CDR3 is CASSQGGVNYGYTF. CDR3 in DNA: TGTGCCAGCAGCCAAGGGGGGGTTAACTATGGCTACACCTTC.

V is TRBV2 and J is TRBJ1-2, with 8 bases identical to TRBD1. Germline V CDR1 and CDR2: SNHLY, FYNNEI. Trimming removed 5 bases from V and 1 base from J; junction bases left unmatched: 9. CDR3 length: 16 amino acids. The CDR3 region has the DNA TGTGCCAGCAGTAAAGACAGGGGAATCGATAACTATGGCTACACCTTC. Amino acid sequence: CASSKDRGIDNYGYTF.

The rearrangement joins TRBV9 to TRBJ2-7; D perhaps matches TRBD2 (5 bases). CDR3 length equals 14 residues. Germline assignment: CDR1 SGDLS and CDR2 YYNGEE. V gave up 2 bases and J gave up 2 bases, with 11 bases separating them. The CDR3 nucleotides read TGTGCCAGCAGCGTCCGGGGAAAAACCTACGAGCAGTACTTC. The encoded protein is CASSVRGKTYEQYF.

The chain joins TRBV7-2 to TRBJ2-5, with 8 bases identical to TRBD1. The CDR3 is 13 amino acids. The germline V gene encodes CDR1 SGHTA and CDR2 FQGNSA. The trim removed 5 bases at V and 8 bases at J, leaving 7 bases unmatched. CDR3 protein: CASSLVQGETQYF. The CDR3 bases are TGTGCCAGCAGCCTGGTACAGGGGGAAACCCAGTACTTC.

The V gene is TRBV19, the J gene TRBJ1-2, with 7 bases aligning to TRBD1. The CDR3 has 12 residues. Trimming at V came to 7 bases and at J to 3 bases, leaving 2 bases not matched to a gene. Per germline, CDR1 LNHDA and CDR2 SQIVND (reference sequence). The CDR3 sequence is CASNDRDYGYTF. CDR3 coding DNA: TGTGCCAGTAATGACAGGGACTATGGCTACACCTTC.

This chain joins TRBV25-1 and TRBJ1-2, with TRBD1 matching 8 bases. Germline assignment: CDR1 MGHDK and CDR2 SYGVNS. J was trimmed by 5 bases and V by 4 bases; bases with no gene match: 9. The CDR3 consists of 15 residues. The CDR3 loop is CASSGAQGVVYGYTF. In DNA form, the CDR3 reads TGTGCCAGCAGTGGAGCACAGGGGGTAGTGTATGGCTACACCTTC.

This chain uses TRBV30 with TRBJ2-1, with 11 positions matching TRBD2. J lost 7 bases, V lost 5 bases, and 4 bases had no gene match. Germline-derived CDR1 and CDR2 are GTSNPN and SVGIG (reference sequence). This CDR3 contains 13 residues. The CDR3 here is CAWGLAGPNEQFF. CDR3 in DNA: TGTGCCTGGGGACTAGCGGGTCCAAATGAGCAGTTCTTC.

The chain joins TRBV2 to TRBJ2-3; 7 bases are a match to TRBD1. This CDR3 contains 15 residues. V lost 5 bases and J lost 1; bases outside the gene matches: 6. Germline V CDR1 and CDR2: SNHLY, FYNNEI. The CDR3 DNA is TGTGCCAGCAGTTCAGGGACAGCCGGCACAGATACGCAGTATTTT. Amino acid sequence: CASSSGTAGTDTQYF.

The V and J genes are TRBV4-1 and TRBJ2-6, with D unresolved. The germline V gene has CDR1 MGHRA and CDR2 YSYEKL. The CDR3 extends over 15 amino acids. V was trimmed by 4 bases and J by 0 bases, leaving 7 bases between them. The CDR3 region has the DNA TGCGCCAGCAGCCTCGAGCCCTCTGGGGCCAACGTCCTGACTTTC. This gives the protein CASSLEPSGANVLTF.

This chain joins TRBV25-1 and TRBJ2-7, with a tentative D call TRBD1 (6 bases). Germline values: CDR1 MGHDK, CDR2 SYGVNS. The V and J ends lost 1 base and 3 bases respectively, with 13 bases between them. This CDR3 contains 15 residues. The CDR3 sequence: CASSESGQSDYEQYF. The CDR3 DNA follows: TGTGCCAGCAGTGAATCCGGACAGTCCGACTACGAGCAGTACTTC.

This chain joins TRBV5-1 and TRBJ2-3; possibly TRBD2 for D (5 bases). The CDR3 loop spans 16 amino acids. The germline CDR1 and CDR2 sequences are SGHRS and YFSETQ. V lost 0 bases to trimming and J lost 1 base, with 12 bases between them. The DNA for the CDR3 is TGCGCCAGCAGCTTGGAGATTGGTAGCGGCACAGATACGCAGTATTTT. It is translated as CASSLEIGSGTDTQYF. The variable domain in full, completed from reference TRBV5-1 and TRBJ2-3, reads KAGVTQTPRYLIKTRGQQVTLSCSPISGHRSVSWYQQTPGQGLQFLFEYFSETQRNKGNFPGRFSGRQFSNSRSEMNVSTLELGDSALYLCASSLEIGSGTDTQYFGPGTRLTVL.

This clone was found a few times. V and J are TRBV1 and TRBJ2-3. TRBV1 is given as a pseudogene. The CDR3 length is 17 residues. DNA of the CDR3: TGCACCAGCAGCCGACGCGAATGGCTAAGCCCCACAGATACGCAGTATTTT. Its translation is CTSSRREWLSPTDTQYF.

CDR3: CASSLALAPNTGELFF. CDR3 nucleotides: TGCGCCAGCAGCTTGGCACTTGCACCGAACACCGGGGAGCTGTTTTTT. The rearrangement joins TRBV5-1 to TRBJ2-2, with D unresolved. Germline lookup yields CDR1 SGHRS and CDR2 YFSETQ. The V and J ends lost 0 bases and 0 bases respectively, with 9 bases between them. This CDR3 comprises 16 residues.

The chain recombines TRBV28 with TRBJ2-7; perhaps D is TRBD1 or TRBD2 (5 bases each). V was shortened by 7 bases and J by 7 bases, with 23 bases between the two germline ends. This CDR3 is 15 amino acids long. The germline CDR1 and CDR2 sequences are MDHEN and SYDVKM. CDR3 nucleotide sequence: TGTGCCAGCACCCTAGGGGCCGGGATTCTAAGGGAGCAGTACTTC. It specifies CASTLGAGILREQYF.

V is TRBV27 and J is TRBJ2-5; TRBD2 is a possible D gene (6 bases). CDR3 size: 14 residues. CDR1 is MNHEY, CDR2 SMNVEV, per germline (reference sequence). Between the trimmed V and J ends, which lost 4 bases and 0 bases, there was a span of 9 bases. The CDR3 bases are TGTGCCAGCAGTTCCGGGACTTACCAAGAGACCCAGTACTTC. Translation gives CASSSGTYQETQYF.

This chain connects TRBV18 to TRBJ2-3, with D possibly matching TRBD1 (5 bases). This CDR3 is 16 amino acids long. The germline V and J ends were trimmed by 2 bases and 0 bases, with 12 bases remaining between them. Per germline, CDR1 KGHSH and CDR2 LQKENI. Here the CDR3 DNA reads TGTGCCAGCTCACCAGCCCAGGGATCTAGCACAGATACGCAGTATTTT. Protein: CASSPAQGSSTDTQYF.